What follows are 17 T cell receptor beta chains derived from one specimen sequenced in a study of blood T cell repertoires in COVID-19. Some clones are missing from TCRdb's copy, which holds only in-frame ones; the method was immunoSEQ multiplex PCR. Seen here are about 370,000 clones, 80% to 90% observed once, and the top ten hold more than 0.8%. The specimen sequenced was PBMCs or T cells enriched from blood (not recorded which). The receptors come from a man between 18 and 29 years old who had recovered from COVID-19.

The CDR3, as DNA: TGCGCCAGCAGCTTGACAGGGGGCATTTCTAAAGAGACCCAGTACTTC. It encodes CASSLTGGISKETQYF. The rearrangement links TRBV5-1 to TRBJ2-5, with 9 positions matching TRBD1. V lost 1 base and J lost 3; bases outside the gene matches: 7. This CDR3 comprises 16 residues. The germline gives CDR1 SGHRS, CDR2 YFSETQ.

The chain joins TRBV3-1 (or the pseudogene TRBV3-2) to TRBJ1-2; D call uncertain. The CDR3 consists of 12 residues. Germline V gene lookup returns CDR1 LGHDT and CDR2 YNNKEL (reference sequence). Trimming removed 1 base at V and 5 bases at J, with 5 bases between. The CDR3 loop is CASSQVSYGYTF. The CDR3 nucleotides are TGTGCCAGCAGCCAAGTTAGTTATGGCTACACCTTC.

V usage is TRBV13 and J usage is TRBJ2-1, with D unresolved. The CDR3 extends over 16 amino acids. CDR1 PRHDT and CDR2 FYEKMQ come from the germline V gene (reference sequence). Deletions cut 4 bases from V and 0 bases from J, with 13 bases between. The CDR3 region has the DNA TGTGCCAGCAGCTCCAGGCCGCCTAACTCCTACAATGAGCAGTTCTTC. Protein product: CASSSRPPNSYNEQFF.

The rearrangement joins TRBV18 to TRBJ1-5, with 7 bases aligning to TRBD1. There are 15 residues in the CDR3. Germline CDR1 is KGHSH and CDR2 is LQKENI. V was clipped by 4 bases and J by 7 bases; unmatched bases: 10. The CDR3 reads CASSQGQGEGQPQHF. The DNA of the CDR3 is TGTGCCAGCTCACAAGGCCAGGGGGAAGGGCAGCCCCAGCATTTT.

V gene TRBV18 combines with J gene TRBJ2-2, with D unclear. This CDR3 has 14 amino acids. CDR1 and CDR2 (germline): KGHSH, LQKENI. Trimming took off 2 bases at V and 4 bases at J, with 8 bases between the two ends. As DNA, the CDR3 is TGTGCCAGCTCACCAGCCAGGTCCACCGGGGAGCTGTTTTTT. Its translation is CASSPARSTGELFF.

This clone was counted once. Other DNA sequences of this sample code for an identical CDR3. This CDR3 is CASSPGGYGYTF. CDR3 in DNA: TGTGCCAGCAGTCCAGGGGGTTATGGCTACACCTTC. This chain links TRBV28 with TRBJ1-2; TRBD1 aligns across 7 bases. CDR1 MDHEN and CDR2 SYDVKM come from the germline V gene. Trimming at V came to 5 bases and at J to 5 bases, leaving 2 bases not matched to a gene. The CDR3 is made up of 12 amino acids.

This CDR3 reads CASNGGPLREQYF. The CDR3 DNA reads as TGTGCCAGCAATGGAGGGCCGTTGAGGGAGCAGTACTTC. The rearrangement links TRBV27 to TRBJ2-7; the D gene is possibly TRBD2 (6 bases). The CDR3 loop spans 13 amino acids. Trimming took off 7 bases at V and 7 bases at J, with 17 bases between the two ends. Germline CDR1 reads MNHEY; CDR2 reads SMNVEV (reference sequence).

This clone was counted once. This sequence joins TRBV4-1 and TRBJ1-1; no clear D gene. Per the germline V gene, CDR1 is MGHRA and CDR2 is YSYEKL. This CDR3 is built from 15 residues. The V end lost 4 bases, the J end lost 4 bases, and 16 bases lay between the germline ends. As DNA, the CDR3 is TGCGCCAGCAGCCCCTCGCGCGGAAGAGGCACTGAAGCTTTCTTT. Translated: CASSPSRGRGTEAFF.

The rearrangement uses TRBV3-1 (or the pseudogene TRBV3-2) and TRBJ2-1; maybe TRBD2 (6 bases). The germline V gene encodes CDR1 LGHDT and CDR2 YNNKEL (reference sequence). Between the trimmed V and J ends, which lost 1 base and 0 bases, there was a span of 13 bases. The CDR3 is 17 amino acids. CDR3 nucleotides: TGTGCCAGCAGCCAAGTACCACGGGGGAGCTCCTACAATGAGCAGTTCTTC. Residues: CASSQVPRGSSYNEQFF.

The CDR3 is CASSPTSGVFFLRETQYF. Here the CDR3 DNA reads TGTGCCAGCAGCCCAACTAGCGGGGTTTTCTTTTTGCGAGAGACCCAGTACTTC. The chain recombines TRBV3-1 (or the pseudogene TRBV3-2) with TRBJ2-5; 10 positions agree with TRBD2. This CDR3 comprises 18 residues. Germline V CDR1 and CDR2: LGHDT, YNNKEL (reference sequence). Unmatched junction bases numbered 15, after V lost 4 bases and J lost 4 bases.

The chain is built from TRBV27 and TRBJ1-6; tentatively, D is TRBD1 (5 bases). Trimming took off 3 bases at V and 9 bases at J, with 12 bases between the two ends. Germline CDR1 and CDR2: MNHEY and SMNVEV (reference sequence). The CDR3 has 14 amino acids. The CDR3 spells CASSFGTFSSPLHF. The CDR3 DNA follows: TGTGCCAGCAGTTTTGGGACTTTTTCTTCACCCCTCCACTTT.

V gene TRBV10-3 combines with J gene TRBJ1-6; TRBD1 agrees at 9 bases. CDR3 size: 17 residues. CDR1 is ENHRY and CDR2 is SYGVKD in the germline V gene. The ends lost 5 bases at V and 7 bases at J; junction bases unmatched: 12. This chain's CDR3 is CAISNTNRDRDNSPLHF. The CDR3 DNA is TGTGCCATCAGTAACACAAACCGGGACAGGGACAATTCACCCCTCCACTTT.

The rearrangement joins TRBV19 to TRBJ1-5; D remains ambiguous. Deletions cut 5 bases from V and 0 bases from J, with 14 bases between. In germline, CDR1 is LNHDA, CDR2 SQIVND (reference sequence). This CDR3 region has 16 residues. This CDR3 reads CASSLSGTYSNQPQHF. CDR3 bases: TGTGCCAGTAGTCTGTCAGGCACCTATAGCAATCAGCCCCAGCATTTT.

The table lists this clone with a count of one. This chain joins TRBV11-2 and TRBJ2-4; 10 bases are shared with TRBD1. The CDR3 sequence is 14 residues long. V was pared by 5 bases and J by 5 bases, with 3 bases of the junction left unmatched. The germline CDR1 and CDR2 sequences are SGHAT and FQNNGV. The CDR3 nucleotides are TGTGCCAGCAGCCCGACAGGGGGCGAAAACATTCAGTACTTC. This sequence encodes CASSPTGGENIQYF.

V usage is TRBV6-2 or TRBV6-3 and J usage is TRBJ2-5, with 8 bases identical to TRBD2. The V segment lost 5 bases and the J segment 1 base; nucleotides outside the gene matches: 6. The CDR3 consists of 15 residues. The germline V gene encodes CDR1 MNHEY and CDR2 SVGEGT. CDR3 DNA: TGTGCCAGCAGTCAAGCGGGGGCTTTCCAAGAGACCCAGTACTTC. Translated, it gives CASSQAGAFQETQYF.

Only one count was recorded for this clone. The chain combines TRBV5-1 with TRBJ2-1, with 9 bases that match TRBD1. The trim removed 0 bases at V and 7 bases at J, leaving 8 bases unmatched. CDR3 size: 16 residues. CDR1 and CDR2 from the germline V gene are SGHRS and YFSETQ. Written as DNA, the CDR3 is TGCGCCAGCAGCTTGGGGGCCGGGACAGGGATAAATGAGCAGTTCTTC. This gives the protein CASSLGAGTGINEQFF.

This chain links TRBV27 with TRBJ2-2; 9 bases line up with TRBD1. This CDR3 is built from 16 residues. The ends lost 3 bases at V and 0 bases at J; junction bases unmatched: 2. The germline CDR1 and CDR2 sequences are MNHEY and SMNVEV (reference sequence). This CDR3 reads CASSFYRGPNTGELFF. CDR3 coding DNA: TGTGCCAGCAGTTTTTACAGGGGGCCGAACACCGGGGAGCTGTTTTTT.